This T cell receptor beta chain came from a study of blood T cell repertoires in COVID-19 (dated by TCRdb to 2020 to 2021). At the level of the whole study: Samples from collaborators originated in the United States, Italy and Spain and spanned both the acute and convalescent phases of COVID-19. The sample metadata nearly always contained a de-identified subject ID, COVID-19 status, age in years and sex. Samples were obtained from the ongoing ImmuneRACE study (first 160 participants) and from roughly 1,300 subjects provided by 6 global collaborators. Where available, HLA class I and class II types were taken from metadata supplied by the sample provider and were not determined by assay-based typing. The repertoires were released in a freely available public database meant as a resource for research on the immune response to SARS-CoV-2. The material from the prospective study consisted of cDNA or gDNA derived from T cells, B-cell-depleted T cells, or PBMCs. Deeply sampled blood TCRbeta repertoires from subjects exposed to, actively infected with, or recovered from COVID-19 were included in the dataset. The investigation overall reported the following: How much clinical and demographic metadata was included differed by source and by participant, and the metadata was provided uncurated.

Note on this clone: Its binding antigen is unknown. Qualities for individual bases were not recorded, and no much larger clone is one base off.

TCRbeta CDR3 regions were amplified from genomic DNA using the immunoSEQ Assay, a bias-controlled multiplex PCR. In the original analysis: The number of nucleated cells in each sample was estimated by amplification of reference gene primers within the assay. To quantify the absolute abundance of each unique TCRbeta CDR3 rearrangement, sequence reads were collapsed and filtered. For each sample, productive Simpson clonality was calculated as the square root of Simpson's diversity index across productive rearrangements. The immuneACCESS repertoire file appears here via TCRdb, limited to in-frame rearrangements. These files lack a portion of the clones; in checked studies, under half of the deficit traces to unresolved V genes, and the cause of the others is not known. V and J calls and clone size follow that table, whereas D and trimming were derived from the DNA. The sample has approximately 300,000 clones on record, approximately 84% of them singletons. The top ten clones comprise 10% of the sample.

The CDR3 runs 15 amino acids, cysteine and phenylalanine included. The only DNA kept is the CDR3, 45 bases in frame from the first base. The germline V gene encodes CDR1 LNHDA and CDR2 SQIVND (reference sequence). V is reduced by 3 bases and J by 4 bases, leaving a spacing of 13 bases between them. Participants in the prospective study were enrolled through a virtual design, were aged roughly 18 to 100 years, and lived in under 25 United States geographic areas. To assign participants to cohorts, the prospective study relied on clinical history that participants themselves reported in a screening survey and a study questionnaire. For ImmuneRACE Cohort 3, a participant was defined as recovered based on two consecutive negative NP/OP PCR tests, clearance by a healthcare professional, or resolution of symptoms. Each participant in the prospective study had whole blood, serum and a nasopharyngeal or oropharyngeal swab collected by mobile phlebotomists. Participants in the prospective study had the option to provide additional blood draws and questionnaires over a roughly two-month period. Prospective study blood samples were shipped either frozen or at room temperature before DNA extraction.

Sequencing was done on a sample of PBMCs or T cells enriched from blood (not recorded which). The receptor's source is a woman between 18 and 29 years old who had recovered from COVID-19. In this chain, TRBV19 is recombined with TRBJ2-1; the D gene is perhaps TRBD2, on 6 matching bases. The CDR3 protein sequence reads: CASSIRAGSYNEQFF. The nucleotides are TGTGCCAGTAGTATCCGAGCGGGTTCATACAATGAGCAGTTCTTC.